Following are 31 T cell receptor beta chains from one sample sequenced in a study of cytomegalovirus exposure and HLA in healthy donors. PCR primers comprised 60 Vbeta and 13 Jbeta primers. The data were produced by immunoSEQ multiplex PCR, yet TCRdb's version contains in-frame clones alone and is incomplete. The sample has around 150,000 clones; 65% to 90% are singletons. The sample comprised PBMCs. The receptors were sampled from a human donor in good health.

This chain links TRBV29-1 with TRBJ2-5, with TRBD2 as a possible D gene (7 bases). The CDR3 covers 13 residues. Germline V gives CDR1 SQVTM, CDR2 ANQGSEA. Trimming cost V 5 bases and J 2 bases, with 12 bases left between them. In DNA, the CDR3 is TGCAGCGTTATGCGGGGGACACAAGAGACCCAGTACTTC. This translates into CSVMRGTQETQYF.

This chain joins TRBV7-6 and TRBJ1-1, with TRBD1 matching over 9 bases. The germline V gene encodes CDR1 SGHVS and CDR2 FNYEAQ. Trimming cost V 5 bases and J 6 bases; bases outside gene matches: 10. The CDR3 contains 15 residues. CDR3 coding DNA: TGTGCCAGCAGCCCTAACCGGGACAGGGTGCCTGAAGCTTTCTTT. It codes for CASSPNRDRVPEAFF.

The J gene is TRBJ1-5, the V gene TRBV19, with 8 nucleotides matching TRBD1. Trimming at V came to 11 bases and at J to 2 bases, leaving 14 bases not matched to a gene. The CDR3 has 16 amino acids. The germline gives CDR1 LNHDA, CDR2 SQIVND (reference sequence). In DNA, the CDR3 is TGTGCCTGCCGGAAGACAGGGGCCACTCGCAATCAGCCCCAGCATTTT. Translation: CACRKTGATRNQPQHF.

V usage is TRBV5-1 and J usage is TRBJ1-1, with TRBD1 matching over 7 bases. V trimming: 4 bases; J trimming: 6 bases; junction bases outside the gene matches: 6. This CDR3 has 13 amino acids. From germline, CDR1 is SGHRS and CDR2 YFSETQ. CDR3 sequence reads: CASSLLTGAEAFF. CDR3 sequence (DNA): TGCGCCAGCAGCCTACTAACAGGGGCTGAAGCTTTCTTT.

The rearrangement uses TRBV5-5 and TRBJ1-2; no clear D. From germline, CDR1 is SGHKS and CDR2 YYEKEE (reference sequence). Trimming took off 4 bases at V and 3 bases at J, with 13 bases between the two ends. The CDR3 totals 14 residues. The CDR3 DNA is TGTGCCAGCAGCCCGAGATCCGGGGACTATGGCTACACCTTC. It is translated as CASSPRSGDYGYTF.

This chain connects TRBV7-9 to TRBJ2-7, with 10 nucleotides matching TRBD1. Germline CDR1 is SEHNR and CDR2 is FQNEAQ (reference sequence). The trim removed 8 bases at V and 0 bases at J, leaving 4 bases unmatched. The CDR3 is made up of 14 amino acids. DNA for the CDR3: TGTGCCAGCTCCCGGACAGGGGGCTCCTACGAGCAGTACTTC. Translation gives CASSRTGGSYEQYF.

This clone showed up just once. CDR3 in DNA: TGCGCCAGCAGCCAAGATCGAGGCCCAAACACCGGGGAGCTGTTTTTT. Protein: CASSQDRGPNTGELFF. J is TRBJ2-2 and V is TRBV4-3; D not certain. Deletions cut 0 bases from V and 2 bases from J, with 10 bases between. Germline values: CDR1 LGHNA, CDR2 YSLEER. The CDR3 sequence is 16 residues long.

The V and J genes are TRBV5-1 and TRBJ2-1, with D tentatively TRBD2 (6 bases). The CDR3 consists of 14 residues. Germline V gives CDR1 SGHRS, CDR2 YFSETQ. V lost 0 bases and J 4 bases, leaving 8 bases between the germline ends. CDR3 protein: CASSLGGEYNEQFF. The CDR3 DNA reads TGCGCCAGCAGCTTGGGGGGGGAATACAATGAGCAGTTCTTC.

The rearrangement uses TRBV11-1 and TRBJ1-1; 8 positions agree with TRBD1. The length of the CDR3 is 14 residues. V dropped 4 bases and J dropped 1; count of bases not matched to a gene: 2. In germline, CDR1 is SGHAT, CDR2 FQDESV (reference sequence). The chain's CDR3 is CASSSGTGNTEAFF. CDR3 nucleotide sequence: TGTGCCAGCAGCTCAGGGACAGGGAACACTGAAGCTTTCTTT.

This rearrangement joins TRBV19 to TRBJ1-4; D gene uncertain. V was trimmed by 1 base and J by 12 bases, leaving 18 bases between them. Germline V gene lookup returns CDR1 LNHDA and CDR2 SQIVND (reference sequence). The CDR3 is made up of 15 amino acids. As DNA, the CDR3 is TGTGCCAGTAGTATAGTCGACTCACGCGGCAAAGAACTGTTTTTT. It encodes CASSIVDSRGKELFF. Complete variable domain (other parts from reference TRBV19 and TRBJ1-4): DGGITQSPKYLFRKEGQNVTLSCEQNLNHDAMYWYRQDPGQGLRLIYYSQIVNDFQKGDIAEGYSVSREKKESFPLTVTSAQKNPTAFYLCASSIVDSRGKELFFGSGTQLSVL.

The CDR3 protein is CASSYSISGTAYGYTF. DNA for the CDR3: TGTGCCAGCAGTTACTCGATTTCCGGGACAGCCTATGGCTACACCTTC. The chain recombines TRBV6-5 with TRBJ1-2; 7 bases match TRBD1. The CDR3 is 16 amino acids. Germline V gene data show CDR1 as MNHEY and CDR2 as SVGAGI. Trimming cost V 0 bases and J 4 bases; bases outside gene matches: 8.

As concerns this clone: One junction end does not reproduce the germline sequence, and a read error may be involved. The DNA for the CDR3 is TGCGCCAGCAACCAAGCGTTAAACCAAGAGACCCAGTACTTC. Protein sequence: CASNQALNQETQYF. The chain links TRBV4-1 to TRBJ2-5, with D unclear. CDR1 and CDR2 from the germline V gene are MGHRA and YSYEKL. CDR3 length: 14 amino acids.

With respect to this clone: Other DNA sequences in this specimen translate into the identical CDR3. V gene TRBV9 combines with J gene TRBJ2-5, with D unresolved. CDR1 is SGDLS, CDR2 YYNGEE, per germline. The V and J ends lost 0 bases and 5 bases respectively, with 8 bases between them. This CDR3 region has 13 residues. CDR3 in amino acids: CASSVGGGETQYF. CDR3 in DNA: TGTGCCAGCAGCGTAGGCGGTGGGGAGACCCAGTACTTC.

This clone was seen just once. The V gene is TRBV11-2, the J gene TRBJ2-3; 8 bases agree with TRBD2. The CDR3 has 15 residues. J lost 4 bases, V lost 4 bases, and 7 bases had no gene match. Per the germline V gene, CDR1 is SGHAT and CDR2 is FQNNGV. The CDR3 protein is CASSSLAGWADTQYF. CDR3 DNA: TGTGCCAGCAGCTCCTTAGCGGGGTGGGCAGATACGCAGTATTTT. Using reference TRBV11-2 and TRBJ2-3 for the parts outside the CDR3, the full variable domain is EAGVAQSPRYKIIEKRQSVAFWCNPISGHATLYWYQQILGQGPKLLIQFQNNGVVDDSQLPKDRFSAERLKGVDSTLKIQPAKLEDSAVYLCASSSLAGWADTQYFGPGTRLTVL.

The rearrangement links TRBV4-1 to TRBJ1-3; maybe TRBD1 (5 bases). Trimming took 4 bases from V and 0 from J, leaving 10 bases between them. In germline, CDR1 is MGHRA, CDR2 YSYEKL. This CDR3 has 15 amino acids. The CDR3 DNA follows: TGCGCCAGCAGCCCACAGGCACACTCTGGAAACACCATATATTTT. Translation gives CASSPQAHSGNTIYF.

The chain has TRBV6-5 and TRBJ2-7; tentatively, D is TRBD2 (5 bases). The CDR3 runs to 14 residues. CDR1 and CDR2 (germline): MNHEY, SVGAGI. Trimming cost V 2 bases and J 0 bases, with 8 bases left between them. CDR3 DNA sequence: TGTGCCAGCAGTTACGGGGAGAGCTCCTACGAGCAGTACTTC. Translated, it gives CASSYGESSYEQYF.

CDR3 in amino acids: CATSRGGQGADEQYF. In DNA, the CDR3 is TGTGCCACCAGCAGGGGCGGGCAGGGGGCGGATGAGCAGTACTTC. The chain combines TRBV15 with TRBJ2-7; 8 bases align to TRBD1. V trimming: 3 bases; J trimming: 7 bases; junction bases outside the gene matches: 11. CDR3 size: 15 residues. Germline V gives CDR1 LNHNV, CDR2 YYDKDF (reference sequence).

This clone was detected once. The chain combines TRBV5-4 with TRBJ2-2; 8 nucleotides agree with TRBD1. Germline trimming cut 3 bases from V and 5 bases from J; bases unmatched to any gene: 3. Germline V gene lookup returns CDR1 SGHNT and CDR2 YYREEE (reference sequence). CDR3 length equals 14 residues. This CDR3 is CASSSQGVTGELFF. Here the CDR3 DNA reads TGTGCCAGCAGCTCACAGGGGGTAACCGGGGAGCTGTTTTTT. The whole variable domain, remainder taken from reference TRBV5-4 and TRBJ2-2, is ETGVTQSPTHLIKTRGQQVTLRCSSQSGHNTVSWYQQALGQGPQFIFQYYREEENGRGNFPPRFSGLQFPNYSSELNVNALELDDSALYLCASSSQGVTGELFFGEGSRLTVL.

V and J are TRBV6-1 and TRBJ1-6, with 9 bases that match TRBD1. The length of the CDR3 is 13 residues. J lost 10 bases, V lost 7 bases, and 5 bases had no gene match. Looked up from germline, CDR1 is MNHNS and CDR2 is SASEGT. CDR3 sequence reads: CASTGTGKSPLHF. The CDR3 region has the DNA TGTGCCAGCACCGGGACAGGGAAATCACCCCTCCACTTT.

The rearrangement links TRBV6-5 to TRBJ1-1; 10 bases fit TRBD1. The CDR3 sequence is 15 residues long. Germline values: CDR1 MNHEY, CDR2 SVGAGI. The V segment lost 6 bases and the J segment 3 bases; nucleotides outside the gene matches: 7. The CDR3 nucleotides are TGTGCCAGCAGCCTGACAGGGGGCTGGGACACTGAAGCTTTCTTT. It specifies CASSLTGGWDTEAFF.

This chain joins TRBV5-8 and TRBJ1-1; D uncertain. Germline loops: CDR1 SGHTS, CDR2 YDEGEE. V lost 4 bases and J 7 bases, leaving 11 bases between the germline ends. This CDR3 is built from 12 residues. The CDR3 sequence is CASSATLIEAFF. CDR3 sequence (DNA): TGTGCCAGCAGCGCGACACTGATTGAAGCTTTCTTT.

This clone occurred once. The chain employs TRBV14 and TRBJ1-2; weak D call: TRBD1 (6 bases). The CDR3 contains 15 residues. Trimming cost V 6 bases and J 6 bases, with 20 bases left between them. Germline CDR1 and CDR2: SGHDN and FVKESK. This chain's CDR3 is CASSRMVTGGNGYTF. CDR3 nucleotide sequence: TGTGCCAGCAGTCGGATGGTGACGGGGGGCAATGGCTACACCTTC. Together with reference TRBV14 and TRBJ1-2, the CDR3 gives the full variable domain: EAGVTQFPSHSVIEKGQTVTLRCDPISGHDNLYWYRRVMGKEIKFLLHFVKESKQDESGMPNNRFLAERTGGTYSTLKVQPAELEDSGVYFCASSRMVTGGNGYTFGSGTRLTVV.

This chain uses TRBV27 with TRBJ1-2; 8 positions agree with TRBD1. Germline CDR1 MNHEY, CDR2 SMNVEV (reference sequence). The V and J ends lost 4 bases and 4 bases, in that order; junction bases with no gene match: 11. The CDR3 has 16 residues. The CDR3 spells CASSSPGSTGVYGYTF. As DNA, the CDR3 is TGTGCCAGCAGTTCCCCCGGGTCGACAGGGGTCTATGGCTACACCTTC.

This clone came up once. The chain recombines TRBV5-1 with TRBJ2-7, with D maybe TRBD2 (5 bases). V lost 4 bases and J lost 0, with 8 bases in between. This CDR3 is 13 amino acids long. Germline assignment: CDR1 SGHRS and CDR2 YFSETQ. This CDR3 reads CASSEGNSYEQYF. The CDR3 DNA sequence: TGCGCCAGCAGCGAGGGTAACTCCTACGAGCAGTACTTC.

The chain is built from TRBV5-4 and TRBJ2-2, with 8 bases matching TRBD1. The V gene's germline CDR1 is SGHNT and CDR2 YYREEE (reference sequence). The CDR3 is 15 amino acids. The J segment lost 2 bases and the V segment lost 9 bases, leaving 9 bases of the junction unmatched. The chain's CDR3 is CATAGQGKNTGELFF. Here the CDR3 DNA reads TGTGCCACCGCAGGACAGGGCAAAAACACCGGGGAGCTGTTTTTT.

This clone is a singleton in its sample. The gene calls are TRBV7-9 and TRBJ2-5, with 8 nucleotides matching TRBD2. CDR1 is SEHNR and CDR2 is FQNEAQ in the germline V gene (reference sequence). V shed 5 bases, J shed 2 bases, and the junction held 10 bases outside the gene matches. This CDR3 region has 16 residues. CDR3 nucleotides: TGTGCCAGCAGCCCCGGGGGGGCAGGCATACAAGAGACCCAGTACTTC. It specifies CASSPGGAGIQETQYF.

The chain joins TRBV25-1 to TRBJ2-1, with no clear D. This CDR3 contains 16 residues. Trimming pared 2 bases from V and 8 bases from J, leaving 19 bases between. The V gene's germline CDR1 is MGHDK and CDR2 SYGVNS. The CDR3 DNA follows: TGTGCCAGCAGTGAAAATTACTCCTCATTGTTGGATGAGCAGTTCTTC. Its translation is CASSENYSSLLDEQFF.

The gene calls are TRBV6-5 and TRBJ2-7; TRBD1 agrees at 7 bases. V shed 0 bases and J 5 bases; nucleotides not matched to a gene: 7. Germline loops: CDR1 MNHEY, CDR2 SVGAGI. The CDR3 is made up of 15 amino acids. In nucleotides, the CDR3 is TGTGCCAGCAGTTACTCCGGGACAGACAGTCACGAGCAGTACTTC. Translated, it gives CASSYSGTDSHEQYF.

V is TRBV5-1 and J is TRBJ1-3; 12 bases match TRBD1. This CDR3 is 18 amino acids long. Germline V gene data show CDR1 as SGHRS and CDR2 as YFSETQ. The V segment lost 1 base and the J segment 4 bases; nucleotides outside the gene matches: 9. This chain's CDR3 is CASSLTPGTGGPGNTIYF. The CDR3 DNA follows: TGCGCCAGCAGCTTGACCCCAGGGACAGGGGGCCCCGGAAACACCATATATTTT.

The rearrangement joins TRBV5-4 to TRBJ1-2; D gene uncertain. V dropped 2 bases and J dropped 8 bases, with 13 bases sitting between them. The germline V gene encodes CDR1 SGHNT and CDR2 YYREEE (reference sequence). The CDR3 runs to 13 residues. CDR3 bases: TGTGCCAGCAGCTTTTCCAGAACCCCCGGCTACACCTTC. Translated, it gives CASSFSRTPGYTF. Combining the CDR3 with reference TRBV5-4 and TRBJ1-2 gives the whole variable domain ETGVTQSPTHLIKTRGQQVTLRCSSQSGHNTVSWYQQALGQGPQFIFQYYREEENGRGNFPPRFSGLQFPNYSSELNVNALELDDSALYLCASSFSRTPGYTFGSGTRLTVV.

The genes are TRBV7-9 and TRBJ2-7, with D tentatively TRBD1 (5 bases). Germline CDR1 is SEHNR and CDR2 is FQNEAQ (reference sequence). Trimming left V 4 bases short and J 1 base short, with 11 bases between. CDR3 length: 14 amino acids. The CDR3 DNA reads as TGTGCCAGCAGCTCCGGACAACTATCCTACGAGCAGTACTTC. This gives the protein CASSSGQLSYEQYF.